The 21 T cell receptor beta chains below all came from one sample that was sequenced in a study of monozygotic twins with cystic fibrosis. Profiled with immunoSEQ multiplex PCR; TCRdb holds only in-frame clones, not every one. The sample includes 30,000 to 35,000 clones, around 66% of them seen just once. The sample was blood. The origin of the receptors is a girl between 10 and 17 years old with cystic fibrosis.

The chain recombines TRBV4-3 with TRBJ1-1, with 9 bases fitting TRBD1. CDR3 length: 16 residues. J lost 4 bases, V lost 2 bases, and 8 bases had no gene match. From germline, CDR1 is LGHNA and CDR2 YSLEER. DNA for the CDR3: TGCGCCAGCAGCCAAAATCCGGGACAGGGCATCACTGAAGCTTTCTTT. Amino acid sequence: CASSQNPGQGITEAFF.

In nucleotides, the CDR3 is TGTGCCAGCTCACCACCTGGCTCCTACGAGCAGTACGTC. Residues: CASSPPGSYEQYV. The chain couples TRBV18 to TRBJ2-7; D unclear. This CDR3 has 13 amino acids. Germline CDR1 KGHSH, CDR2 LQKENI. Trimming cost V 0 bases and J 0 bases, with 3 bases left between them.

This sequence joins TRBV27 and TRBJ2-5, with D unresolved. The germline V and J ends were trimmed by 0 bases and 4 bases, with 6 bases remaining between them. The CDR3 runs to 13 residues. Germline CDR1 and CDR2: MNHEY and SMNVEV (reference sequence). CDR3 sequence reads: CASSLSSAETQYF. CDR3 DNA sequence: TGTGCCAGCAGTTTATCGTCAGCAGAGACCCAGTACTTC.

The chain has TRBV10-3 and TRBJ2-2; D unclear. The CDR3 is 14 residues long. Trimming took 2 bases from V and 2 from J, leaving 6 bases between them. Germline assignment: CDR1 ENHRY and CDR2 SYGVKD. Here the CDR3 DNA reads TGTGCCATCAGTGAGCGGGCTAACACCGGGGAGCTGTTTTTT. Translation gives CAISERANTGELFF.

The V call is TRBV6-5, the J call TRBJ2-1; 7 bases fit TRBD2. CDR3 length: 15 amino acids. Germline trimming cut 6 bases from V and 0 bases from J; bases unmatched to any gene: 5. Germline values: CDR1 MNHEY, CDR2 SVGAGI. The CDR3 region has the DNA TGTGCCAGCAGCTCGGGACTATACTCCTACAATGAGCAGTTCTTC. Translating gives CASSSGLYSYNEQFF.

This chain uses TRBV7-2 with TRBJ1-5; 8 nucleotides align to TRBD1. Trimming cost V 5 bases and J 8 bases; bases outside gene matches: 17. The CDR3 has 17 amino acids. Germline V lookup: CDR1 SGHTA, CDR2 FQGNSA. In nucleotides, the CDR3 is TGTGCCAGCAGCCCGAGCCGGGACAGGTCTTTATGGGAGCCCCAGCATTTT. Protein: CASSPSRDRSLWEPQHF.

J is TRBJ1-1 and V is TRBV7-8; a possible D gene is TRBD1 (5 bases). This CDR3 region has 14 residues. V was clipped by 4 bases and J by 1 base, with 10 bases between them. The germline CDR1 and CDR2 sequences are SGHVS and FQNEAQ. CDR3 bases: TGTGCCAGCAGCTGGGGGACGGGGAACACTGAAGCTTTCTTT. Translated, it gives CASSWGTGNTEAFF.

The chain has TRBV21-1 and TRBJ2-7; the table's D gene call, TRBD1, was not cross checked with the DNA. TRBV21-1 is listed as a pseudogene. The CDR3 consists of 15 residues. The DNA of the CDR3 is TGTGCCAGCAGCAAAGTGGGCACGGACTCCTACGAGCAGTACTTC. This codes for CASSKVGTDSYEQYF.

This clone has a single count. This chain connects TRBV30 to TRBJ2-1, with D possibly being TRBD2 (7 bases). CDR1 and CDR2 (germline): GTSNPN, SVGIG (reference sequence). CDR3 length: 13 residues. V shed 7 bases and J shed 4 bases, with 14 bases lying between them. DNA of the CDR3: TGTGCCTTAGGGGGGGCTCTATACAATGAGCAGTTCTTC. Amino acids: CALGGALYNEQFF.

This clone was seen more than once but under ten times. J is TRBJ1-1 and V is TRBV4-3; the D is unclear. The V gene lost 0 bases and the J gene lost 0 bases, with 8 bases spanning the gap. Germline values: CDR1 LGHNA, CDR2 YSLEER. CDR3 size: 15 residues. This CDR3 is CASSQERMLNTEAFF. CDR3 in DNA: TGCGCCAGCAGCCAAGAGAGGATGTTGAACACTGAAGCTTTCTTT.

The V gene is TRBV7-8, the J gene TRBJ2-3; 13 nucleotides agree with TRBD2. This CDR3 is built from 17 residues. The trim removed 6 bases at V and 2 bases at J, leaving 8 bases unmatched. The germline CDR1 and CDR2 sequences are SGHVS and FQNEAQ. For the CDR3, the DNA is TGTGCCAGCAGGGGGGTAACTAGCGGGAGGGCCACAGATACGCAGTATTTT. It is translated as CASRGVTSGRATDTQYF.

This chain uses TRBV5-6 with TRBJ1-2; no reliable D call. Germline CDR1 SGHDT, CDR2 YYEEEE. The germline V and J ends were trimmed by 2 bases and 2 bases, with 13 bases remaining between them. This CDR3 spans 15 amino acids. Written as DNA, the CDR3 is TGTGCCAGCAGCTTAAGAGGAAATCCCAACTATGGCTACACCTTC. This gives the protein CASSLRGNPNYGYTF.

The chain carries TRBV7-9 and TRBJ1-2; 7 bases map to TRBD1. From germline, CDR1 is SEHNR and CDR2 FQNEAQ (reference sequence). The CDR3 is 14 amino acids. Losses at the gene ends were 1 base for V and 9 bases for J; bases not matched to a gene: 8. The CDR3 sequence: CASSLVGTAFSYTF. In nucleotides, the CDR3 is TGTGCCAGCAGCTTAGTCGGGACAGCCTTCAGCTACACCTTC.

This chain connects TRBV11-3 to TRBJ2-5; 8 positions agree with TRBD2. The CDR3 runs 16 residues. CDR1 and CDR2 (germline): SGHNT, YENEEA. V gave up 1 base and J gave up 2 bases; unmatched junction bases: 6. DNA for the CDR3: TGTGCCAGCAGCTTAGGGAGGCGGGAGGCACAAGAGACCCAGTACTTC. It translates to CASSLGRREAQETQYF.

As DNA, the CDR3 is TGTGCCAGCAGTCAACAACAGGGGATGAACACTGAAGCTTTCTTT. It encodes CASSQQQGMNTEAFF. The chain employs TRBV6-6 and TRBJ1-1; 7 bases align to TRBD1. The V and J ends lost 5 bases and 0 bases, in that order; junction bases with no gene match: 6. The CDR3 length is 15 residues. CDR1 MNHNY and CDR2 SVGAGI come from the germline V gene (reference sequence).

The rearrangement links TRBV19 to TRBJ2-5; 14 bases match TRBD2. The CDR3 is 16 amino acids. Germline assignment: CDR1 LNHDA and CDR2 SQIVND (reference sequence). J lost 4 bases, V lost 6 bases, and 7 bases had no gene match. This CDR3 is CASSPGLAGGRETQYF. In DNA form, the CDR3 reads TGTGCCAGTAGCCCCGGACTAGCGGGAGGACGAGAGACCCAGTACTTC.

The V and J genes are TRBV29-1 and TRBJ2-3; 7 bases align to TRBD2. J was trimmed by 3 bases and V by 7 bases; bases with no gene match: 10. The V gene's germline CDR1 is SQVTM and CDR2 ANQGSEA. The CDR3 contains 14 residues. The CDR3 sequence: CSARGGGITDTQYF. The CDR3, as DNA: TGCAGCGCACGTGGGGGAGGGATTACAGATACGCAGTATTTT.

The chain is built from TRBV9 and TRBJ2-3; perhaps TRBD2 as D (6 bases). Trimming stripped 0 bases from V and 10 bases from J, with 15 bases between. The germline V gene encodes CDR1 SGDLS and CDR2 YYNGEE. The CDR3 covers 14 residues. The CDR3 DNA follows: TGTGCCAGCAGCGTAGAAGGGTCGGGGGAGGCGCAGTATTTT. This sequence encodes CASSVEGSGEAQYF.

This clone appeared a single time. The junction and the germline gene differ at one end; a read error may be behind it. CDR3 in DNA: TGTGCCAGTAGTCCACGGAAGGGGGGGTTGCGGGCCTACGTCCTGACTTTC. Translated, it gives CASSPRKGGLRAYVLTF. This chain joins TRBV19 and TRBJ2-6, with TRBD2 as a possible D gene (7 bases). The germline CDR1 and CDR2 sequences are LNHDA and SQIVND (reference sequence). The CDR3 length is 17 residues.

In DNA form, the CDR3 reads TGCGCCAGCAGCATCCAATTTAGCGGTGTATCCTACAATGAGCAGTTCTTC. Translating gives CASSIQFSGVSYNEQFF. The J gene is TRBJ2-1, the V gene TRBV5-1; D might be TRBD2 (6 bases). V was clipped by 4 bases and J by 1 base, with 18 bases between them. CDR3 length equals 17 residues. CDR1 SGHRS and CDR2 YFSETQ come from the germline V gene.

The chain recombines TRBV4-1 with TRBJ2-1; tentative D call: TRBD1 (5 bases). The V and J ends lost 2 bases and 6 bases respectively, with 14 bases between them. This CDR3 contains 15 residues. CDR1 MGHRA and CDR2 YSYEKL come from the germline V gene. CDR3 coding DNA: TGCGCCAGCAGCCAACCGGCCCGAAGGGGCAATGAGCAGTTCTTC. It encodes CASSQPARRGNEQFF.